This entry describes one T cell receptor (beta chain). The data originate from a study of blood T cell repertoires in COVID-19. Study background: The United States, Italy and Spain provided the acute and convalescent COVID-19 samples. T cells, B-cell-depleted T cells, or PBMCs provided the cDNA or gDNA that served as material.

The CDR3 has 13 amino acids. Per the germline V gene, CDR1 is SNHLY and CDR2 is FYNNEI. Trimming pared 4 bases from V and 4 bases from J, leaving 10 bases between. Original processing methods: Estimates of nucleated cell counts were drawn from the amplification of reference gene primers. The table came from immunoSEQ multiplex PCR; TCRdb's copy has only in-frame clones and leaves some out. V, J and clone size are those of that table, while D and trimming were read from the DNA. The sample carries about 150,000 clones, about 80% recorded once. This TCR was sampled from an elderly woman with acute or convalescent COVID-19. The rearrangement uses TRBV2 and TRBJ1-2; D is perhaps TRBD1 (5 bases). The sequenced sample was peripheral blood. CDR3 coding DNA: TGTGCCAGCAGTGTCGACAGCCTCTATGGCTACACCTTC. Its protein is CASSVDSLYGYTF. Full variable domain (rest looked up from reference TRBV2 and TRBJ1-2): EPEVTQTPSHQVTQMGQEVILRCVPISNHLYFYWYRQILGQKVEFLVSFYNNEISEKSEIFDDQFSVERPDGSNFTLKIRSTKLEDSAMYFCASSVDSLYGYTFGSGTRLTVV.